This TCR beta chain was observed in a study of radiotherapy plus CTLA-4 blockade in lung cancer. TCRdb's copy holds only in-frame clones and misses some; the assay was immunoSEQ multiplex PCR. This table has 50,000 to 65,000 clones, around 79% appearing once. In its sample, this clone was seen a few times. The ends were cut back, 3 bases at V and 9 bases at J, with 18 bases in the middle. CDR1 is SGHTA and CDR2 is FQGNSA in the germline V gene. The CDR3 extends over 15 amino acids. The clonotype was recovered from a human donor with non-small cell lung cancer who had a complete response to radiotherapy plus ipilimumab. This chain joins TRBV7-2 and TRBJ2-1, with a tentative D call TRBD2 (5 bases). The sequencing here drew on peripheral blood, taken from a patient treated with radiotherapy plus ipilimumab. This CDR3 reads CASSLGRGRRGEQFF. CDR3 coding DNA: TGTGCCAGCAGCTTGGGGAGAGGACGACGGGGTGAGCAGTTCTTC.